These 22 T cell receptor beta chains originate from one sample sequenced in a study of vaccination and CD4 T cells after COVID-19. The time point: late sampling 161 to 241 days after vaccination in a few convalescent patients. Sample treatment: 10-day PBMC culture with coronavirus spike peptide pools or control peptides (ViraFEST assay). CD4+ T cells that had been cultured provided DNA sequenced with the Oncomine TCR Beta short-read assay. TCRdb re-analysed the PCR reads in MiXCR, keeping a single row per CDR3 protein. The table has roughly 24,000 distinct CDR3 sequences, about 35% seen once. No antigens are known for them. This material consisted of CD4+ T cells from blood, cultured in vitro, taken about 7 months after SARS-CoV-2 vaccination. These receptors all stem from a human donor who had recovered from COVID-19.

This clonotype was picked up one time. The chain is built from TRBV7-9 and TRBJ2-5, with 7 bases aligning to TRBD1. Looked up from germline, CDR1 is SEHNR and CDR2 is FQNEAQ (reference sequence). Trimming cost V 5 bases and J 1 base; bases outside gene matches: 4. The CDR3 runs 14 residues. This chain's CDR3 is CASSPRTGQETQYF. The CDR3 DNA is TGTGCCAGCAGCCCAAGGACAGGCCAAGAGACCCAGTACTTC.

The gene calls are TRBV30 and TRBJ2-5; unclear D gene. The CDR3 is 13 amino acids. Germline loops: CDR1 GTSNPN, CDR2 SVGIG (reference sequence). V lost 4 bases, J lost 7 bases, and 16 bases lay in between. The chain's CDR3 is CAWTTPAGRTQYF. CDR3 in DNA: TGTGCCTGGACCACACCAGCCGGCCGGACCCAGTACTTC.

The rearrangement joins TRBV20-1 to TRBJ2-5, with D tentatively TRBD1 (6 bases). There are 14 residues in the CDR3. The ends were cut back, 6 bases at V and 1 base at J, with 15 bases in the middle. Germline loops: CDR1 DFQATT, CDR2 SNEGSKA (reference sequence). The DNA of the CDR3 is TGCAGTGCCAGACGCTTGACAGGCCAAGAGACCCAGTACTTC. Translating gives CSARRLTGQETQYF.

This clonotype was counted only a few times. The chain has TRBV5-4 and TRBJ2-6; D not certain. V lost 2 bases and J lost 0, with 12 bases in between. The CDR3 is 17 residues long. Looked up from germline, CDR1 is SGHNT and CDR2 is YYREEE (reference sequence). The CDR3: CASSLRPTSSGANVLTF. CDR3 nucleotides: TGTGCCAGCAGCTTACGGCCGACCTCCTCTGGGGCCAACGTCCTGACTTTC. Complete variable domain (other parts from reference TRBV5-4 and TRBJ2-6): ETGVTQSPTHLIKTRGQQVTLRCSSQSGHNTVSWYQQALGQGPQFIFQYYREEENGRGNFPPRFSGLQFPNYSSELNVNALELDDSALYLCASSLRPTSSGANVLTFGAGSRLTVL.

The rearrangement links TRBV20-1 to TRBJ1-1, with 9 positions matching TRBD1. The CDR3 has 15 residues. J gave up 0 bases and V 5 bases, and 7 bases lay outside the gene matches. The germline gives CDR1 DFQATT, CDR2 SNEGSKA (reference sequence). The CDR3, as DNA: TGCAGTGCTGGGACAGGGTTTGAGATGAACACTGAAGCTTTCTTT. This gives the protein CSAGTGFEMNTEAFF.

The rearrangement uses TRBV6-5 and TRBJ1-6; 8 bases are a match to TRBD1. V was clipped by 2 bases and J by 8 bases; unmatched bases: 2. The CDR3 sequence is 14 residues long. In germline, CDR1 is MNHEY, CDR2 SVGAGI. CDR3 amino acids: CASSYPTGDSPLHF. The DNA of the CDR3 is TGTGCCAGCAGTTACCCGACAGGGGATTCACCCCTCCACTTT.

This clonotype has just a few counts. The chain links TRBV28 to TRBJ1-5; no reliable D call. The V and J ends lost 7 bases and 0 bases respectively, with 19 bases between them. This CDR3 contains 17 residues. CDR1 is MDHEN and CDR2 is SYDVKM in the germline V gene. The CDR3 region is CASIPDLPNISNQPQHF. CDR3 in DNA: TGTGCCAGCATCCCTGATCTCCCCAATATTAGCAATCAGCCCCAGCATTTT.

The rearrangement uses TRBV20-1 and TRBJ2-2, with D maybe TRBD1 (7 bases). Germline lookup yields CDR1 DFQATT and CDR2 SNEGSKA (reference sequence). The CDR3 covers 16 residues. Trimming left V 0 bases short and J 1 base short, with 12 bases between. DNA of the CDR3: TGCAGTGCTAGAGACCCGCAGGGGGGGAACACCGGGGAGCTGTTTTTT. Its protein is CSARDPQGGNTGELFF.

This clonotype was seen more than once but under ten times. The CDR3 coding sequence is TGTGCCAGCAGCTCCCGACAGGGTGAAGAGACCCAGTACTTC. Residues: CASSSRQGEETQYF. J is TRBJ2-5 and V is TRBV7-2, with 7 bases identical to TRBD1. CDR1 and CDR2 (germline): SGHTA, FQGNSA. The V and J ends lost 4 bases and 3 bases, in that order; junction bases with no gene match: 5. This CDR3 contains 14 residues.

This clonotype was counted between two and nine times. The chain recombines TRBV20-1 with TRBJ1-5; D is unresolved. The germline V and J ends were trimmed by 0 bases and 4 bases, with 7 bases remaining between them. The germline gives CDR1 DFQATT, CDR2 SNEGSKA (reference sequence). The CDR3 contains 13 residues. The CDR3: CSARDFGNQPQHF. The CDR3 nucleotides are TGCAGTGCTAGAGATTTCGGGAATCAGCCCCAGCATTTT.

This chain links TRBV7-2 with TRBJ1-6; the D gene is possibly TRBD1 (6 bases). This CDR3 comprises 16 residues. Germline-derived CDR1 and CDR2 are SGHTA and FQGNSA. V lost 2 bases and J 7 bases, leaving 15 bases between the germline ends. CDR3 region: CASSLRPGAVNSPLHF. The CDR3 DNA reads TGTGCCAGCAGCTTAAGACCGGGGGCGGTGAATTCACCCCTCCACTTT.

The V and J genes are TRBV20-1 and TRBJ2-1; possible D gene TRBD2, 5 bases. Deletions cut 7 bases from V and 4 bases from J, with 11 bases between. The germline CDR1 and CDR2 sequences are DFQATT and SNEGSKA (reference sequence). The CDR3 has 12 amino acids. The CDR3, as DNA: TGCAGTGTGGACTCCCCGTACAATGAGCAGTTCTTC. Its protein is CSVDSPYNEQFF.

This sequence joins TRBV2 and TRBJ2-7; D unclear. This CDR3 spans 13 amino acids. The V gene lost 4 bases and the J gene lost 0 bases, with 7 bases spanning the gap. Germline values: CDR1 SNHLY, CDR2 FYNNEI. DNA for the CDR3: TGTGCCAGCAGTGCGTGGCGCTCCTACGAGCAGTACTTC. It translates to CASSAWRSYEQYF.

The table lists this clonotype with a few counts. In nucleotides, the CDR3 is TGTGCCAGCAGCTTTGGGACTAGCGGACTACAACAAGAGACCCAGTACTTC. This sequence encodes CASSFGTSGLQQETQYF. The genes are TRBV11-2 and TRBJ2-5; TRBD2 matches 11 bases. The CDR3 consists of 17 residues. J lost 2 bases, V lost 3 bases, and 8 bases had no gene match. CDR1 is SGHAT, CDR2 FQNNGV, per germline.

The CDR3 is CSARSGGVTDTQYF. DNA of the CDR3: TGCAGTGCTAGAAGCGGGGGGGTCACAGATACGCAGTATTTT. The V call is TRBV20-1, the J call TRBJ2-3, with 10 bases aligning to TRBD2. Germline assignment: CDR1 DFQATT and CDR2 SNEGSKA (reference sequence). CDR3 length: 14 amino acids. V gave up 2 bases and J gave up 2 bases; unmatched junction bases: 1.

This clonotype has a single count. The CDR3 bases are TGTGCCAGCAGCGCTGGACTAGTTGGCACAGATACGCAGTATTTT. This gives the protein CASSAGLVGTDTQYF. The chain joins TRBV9 to TRBJ2-3, with TRBD2 identical over 7 bases. J gave up 1 base and V 3 bases, and 5 bases lay outside the gene matches. From germline, CDR1 is SGDLS and CDR2 YYNGEE. This CDR3 contains 15 residues.

This sequence joins TRBV20-1 and TRBJ2-7; 10 bases agree with TRBD2. There are 17 residues in the CDR3. V lost 1 base, J lost 3 bases, and 12 bases stayed unmatched. CDR1 is DFQATT, CDR2 SNEGSKA, per germline (reference sequence). The CDR3 nucleotides read TGCAGTGCTAGAGCCGCCCTCCCGACTAGCGGGCACTACGAGCAGTACTTC. As protein: CSARAALPTSGHYEQYF.

The rearrangement uses TRBV28 and TRBJ2-7; 12 nucleotides agree with TRBD2. CDR3 size: 15 residues. V trimming: 5 bases; J trimming: 3 bases; junction bases outside the gene matches: 5. Per the germline V gene, CDR1 is MDHEN and CDR2 is SYDVKM. The CDR3 region has the DNA TGTGCCAGCAGTCATAGACTAGCGGGAGTCTACGAGCAGTACTTC. Protein product: CASSHRLAGVYEQYF.

The chain couples TRBV7-9 to TRBJ2-7; weak D call: TRBD1 (5 bases). Trimming took off 7 bases at V and 2 bases at J, with 15 bases between the two ends. Germline assignment: CDR1 SEHNR and CDR2 FQNEAQ (reference sequence). The CDR3 totals 14 residues. The CDR3 here is CASIDGAGPYEQYF. The CDR3 DNA is TGTGCCAGCATTGATGGGGCAGGGCCCTACGAGCAGTACTTC.

Notes on this clonotype: The junction and the germline gene differ at one end; a read error may be behind it. The chain uses TRBV2 and TRBJ1-6; D is uncertain. This CDR3 is built from 12 residues. Germline V gene sequence: CDR1 SNHLY, CDR2 FYNNEI. CDR3 nucleotide sequence: TGTGCCAGCAGTGGCGAGGTTTCATCCCTCCACTTT. This translates into CASSGEVSSLHF.

This clonotype has more than one count but fewer than ten. The chain joins TRBV27 to TRBJ2-7; 10 positions agree with TRBD2. The length of the CDR3 is 16 residues. Unmatched junction bases numbered 4, after V lost 0 bases and J lost 2 bases. Per the germline V gene, CDR1 is MNHEY and CDR2 is SMNVEV (reference sequence). The chain's CDR3 is CASSLSGLAVPYEQYF. CDR3 coding DNA: TGTGCCAGCAGTTTATCCGGACTAGCGGTCCCCTACGAGCAGTACTTC.

This clonotype was counted a few times. This chain joins TRBV6-5 and TRBJ2-7, with D hard to call. V gave up 4 bases and J gave up 6 bases, with 10 bases separating them. Germline lookup yields CDR1 MNHEY and CDR2 SVGAGI. CDR3 size: 12 residues. In DNA form, the CDR3 reads TGTGCCAGCAGTTCGCGACGGAGCGAGCAGTACTTC. Amino acid sequence: CASSSRRSEQYF.